The sequence of this T cell receptor (beta chain) was determined in a study of regulatory T cells in long-lasting Graves disease. Germline CDR1 is LNHNV and CDR2 is YYDKDF (reference sequence). The CDR3 has 16 amino acids. The trim removed 0 bases at V and 6 bases at J, leaving 3 bases unmatched. The time point: newly diagnosed GD, antithyroid drugs for less than 3 months. The authors made the TCR library using RNA they extracted from PBMCs. Study conclusions and caveats: It was in persistent disease that TRBV28, TRBJ1-2 and TRBJ2-5 were favored.

This clonotype was detected many times. Its cognate antigen is unknown. Arm-PCR of CDR3 regions and iRepertoire HTBI primers were the basis on which TCR beta libraries were built. TCRdb re-derived calls from the multiplex PCR reads in MiXCR, one entry per CDR3 protein. Seen here are 500,000 or so distinct CDR3 sequences, 16% observed once, and the top ten hold more than 9%. These data also featured in a second study, about T cells in Graves' hyperthyroidism and ophthalmopathy. That source adds: Uncontrolled infection, other autoimmune disease, pregnancy or lactation barred patients from enrollment. TCR CDR3 regions were first amplified by RT-PCR with HTBI primers.

The gene calls are TRBV15 and TRBJ2-2, with TRBD2 identical over 11 bases. The sample consisted of peripheral blood mononuclear cells (PBMCs), taken at new diagnosis, from a patient treated with antithyroid drugs. This sequence originates from a man aged 35 to 55 with Graves disease. This CDR3 is CATSREASGRPGELFF. The CDR3 nucleotides read TGTGCCACCAGCAGAGAGGCTAGCGGGAGGCCCGGGGAGCTGTTTTTT.